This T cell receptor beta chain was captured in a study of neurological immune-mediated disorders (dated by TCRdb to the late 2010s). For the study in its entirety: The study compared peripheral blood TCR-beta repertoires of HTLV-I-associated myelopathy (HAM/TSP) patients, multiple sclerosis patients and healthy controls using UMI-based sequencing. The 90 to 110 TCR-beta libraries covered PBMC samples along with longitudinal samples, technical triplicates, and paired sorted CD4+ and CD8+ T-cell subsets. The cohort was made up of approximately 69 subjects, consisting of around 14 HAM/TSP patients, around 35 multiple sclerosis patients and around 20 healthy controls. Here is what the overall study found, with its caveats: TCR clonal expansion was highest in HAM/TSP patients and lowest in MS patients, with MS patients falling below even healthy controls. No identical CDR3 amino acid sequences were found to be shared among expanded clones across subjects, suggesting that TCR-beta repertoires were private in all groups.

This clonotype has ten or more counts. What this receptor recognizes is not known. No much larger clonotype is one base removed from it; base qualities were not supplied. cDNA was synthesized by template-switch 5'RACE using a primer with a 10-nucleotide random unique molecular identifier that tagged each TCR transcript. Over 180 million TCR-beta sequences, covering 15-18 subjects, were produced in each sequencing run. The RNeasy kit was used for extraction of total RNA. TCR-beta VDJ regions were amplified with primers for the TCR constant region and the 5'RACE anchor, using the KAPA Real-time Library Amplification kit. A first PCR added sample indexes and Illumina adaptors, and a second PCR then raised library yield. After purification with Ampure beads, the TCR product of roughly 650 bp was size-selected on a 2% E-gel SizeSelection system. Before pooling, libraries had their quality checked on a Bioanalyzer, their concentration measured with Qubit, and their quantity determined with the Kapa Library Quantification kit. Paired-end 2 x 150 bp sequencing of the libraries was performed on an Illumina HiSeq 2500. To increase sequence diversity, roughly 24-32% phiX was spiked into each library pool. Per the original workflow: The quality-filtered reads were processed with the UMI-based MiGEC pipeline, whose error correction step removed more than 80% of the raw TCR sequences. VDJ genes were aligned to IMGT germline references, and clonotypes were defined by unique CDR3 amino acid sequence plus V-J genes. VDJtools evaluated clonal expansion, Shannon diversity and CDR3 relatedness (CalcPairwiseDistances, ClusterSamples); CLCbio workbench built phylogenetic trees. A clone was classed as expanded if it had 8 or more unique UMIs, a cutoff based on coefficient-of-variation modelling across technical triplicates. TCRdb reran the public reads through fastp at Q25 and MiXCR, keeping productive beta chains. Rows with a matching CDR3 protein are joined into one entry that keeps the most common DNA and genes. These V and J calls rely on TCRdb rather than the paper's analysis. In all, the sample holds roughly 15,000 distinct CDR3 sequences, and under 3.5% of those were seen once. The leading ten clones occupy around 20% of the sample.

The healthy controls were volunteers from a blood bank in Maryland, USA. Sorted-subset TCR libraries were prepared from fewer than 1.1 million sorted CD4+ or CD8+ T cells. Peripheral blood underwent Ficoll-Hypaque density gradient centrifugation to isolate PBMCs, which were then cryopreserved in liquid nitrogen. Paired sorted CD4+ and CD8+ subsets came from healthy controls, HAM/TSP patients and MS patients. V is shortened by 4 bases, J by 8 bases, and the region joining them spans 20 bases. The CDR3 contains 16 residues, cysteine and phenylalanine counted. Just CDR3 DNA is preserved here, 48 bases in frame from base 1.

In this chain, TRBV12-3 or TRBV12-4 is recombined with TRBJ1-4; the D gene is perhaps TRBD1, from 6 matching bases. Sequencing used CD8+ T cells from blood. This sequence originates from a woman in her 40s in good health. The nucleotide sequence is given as TGTGCCAGCAGTTACCTTAAGGGGGAATTAGACGAAAAACTGTTTTTT. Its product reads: CASSYLKGELDEKLFF.